This TCR beta chain appears in the sequencing data of a study of blood T cell repertoires in COVID-19. Study in general: T cells, B-cell-depleted T cells, or PBMCs supplied cDNA or gDNA.

Patients at the Seattle site were enrolled during active infection and followed longitudinally. How the authors handled the data: Nucleated cell counts were estimated from reference gene primer amplification. Assay: immunoSEQ multiplex PCR; the TCRdb copy retains only in-frame clones and omits some. V, J and clone size are taken as reported in that table, and D and trimming were inferred from the DNA itself. The repertoire includes a few thousand clones, approximately 89% of them detected once, and roughly two fifths sits in the top ten. The germline V and J ends were trimmed by 4 bases and 4 bases, with 11 bases remaining between them. The CDR3 extends over 13 amino acids. CDR1 is SGHDT, CDR2 YYEEEE, per germline. This clone was seen a few times.

The chain joins TRBV5-6 to TRBJ1-1, with D maybe TRBD1 (5 bases). This receptor was identified in a man between 65 and 79 years old with COVID-19, enrolled during active disease. Sample: peripheral blood. In DNA, the CDR3 is TGTGCCAGCAGCCTACAGGCTATCACTGAAGCTTTCTTT. Encoded protein: CASSLQAITEAFF.